These 14 T cell receptor beta chains were sequenced from one sample in a study of beta chain features in type 1 diabetes. Study outcomes and limitations: There was a moderate but significant shortening of TCRB CDR3s in all four CD4+ subsets of Type 1 diabetes patients.

The antigens of these receptors remain unknown. Expressed TCRB transcripts were sequenced because the entire RNA isolate underwent reverse transcription. Some clones are missing from TCRdb's copy, which holds only in-frame ones; the method was immunoSEQ multiplex PCR. The data hold about 150,000 clones, with 9% observed a single time. Source material: central memory CD4+ T cells from blood. These receptors all come from a woman aged 25 to 45 with type 1 diabetes.

The chain joins TRBV13 to TRBJ2-3; 13 bases line up with TRBD2. CDR1 and CDR2 from the germline V gene are PRHDT and FYEKMQ (reference sequence). The CDR3 covers 16 residues. V lost 5 bases and J lost 2; bases outside the gene matches: 4. CDR3 sequence reads: CASSAGLAGVTDTQYF. CDR3 nucleotides: TGTGCCAGCAGCGCCGGACTAGCGGGGGTCACAGATACGCAGTATTTT.

This clone was counted only a few times. The rearrangement links TRBV18 to TRBJ1-1; D is unresolved. The CDR3 spans 14 residues. Trimming shortened V by 2 bases and J by 0 bases, and 7 bases separated the two germline ends. Germline V lookup: CDR1 KGHSH, CDR2 LQKENI. The CDR3 DNA sequence: TGTGCCAGCTCACCAGGAGATCTGAACACTGAAGCTTTCTTT. Translation gives CASSPGDLNTEAFF. Variable domain in full (rest from reference TRBV18 and TRBJ1-1): NAGVMQNPRHLVRRRGQEARLRCSPMKGHSHVYWYRQLPEEGLKFMVYLQKENIIDESGMPKERFSAEFPKEGPSILRIQQVVRGDSAAYFCASSPGDLNTEAFFGQGTRLTVV.

A few counts support this clone. The chain combines TRBV5-1 with TRBJ1-1; 7 nucleotides agree with TRBD1. CDR3 size: 13 residues. Germline V gene lookup returns CDR1 SGHRS and CDR2 YFSETQ. After removal of 4 bases from V and 5 bases from J, the junction contained 5 bases not matched to a gene. The CDR3 coding sequence is TGCGCCAGCAGCCGGGACAGTCTAACTGAAGCTTTCTTT. It translates to CASSRDSLTEAFF.

V and J are TRBV28 and TRBJ1-2; 8 nucleotides align to TRBD1. CDR1 is MDHEN, CDR2 SYDVKM, per germline. The CDR3 length is 14 residues. Trimming took 5 bases from V and 1 from J; bases not matched to a gene: 3. In DNA, the CDR3 is TGTGCCAGCAGTCAACAGGGGGTTAACTATGGCTACACCTTC. Translation gives CASSQQGVNYGYTF.

The table lists this clone with a few counts. The V and J genes are TRBV9 and TRBJ1-2, with a weak D call TRBD1 (5 bases). This CDR3 region has 14 residues. Germline CDR1 SGDLS, CDR2 YYNGEE. V lost 4 bases and J lost 4, with 14 bases in between. The CDR3 spells CASSLQDGFYGYTF. In DNA form, the CDR3 reads TGTGCCAGCAGCCTACAGGACGGATTCTATGGCTACACCTTC.

This sequence joins TRBV2 and TRBJ1-2, with D possibly matching TRBD1 (6 bases). V was shortened by 4 bases and J by 10 bases, with 19 bases between the two germline ends. This CDR3 region has 14 residues. Germline V lookup: CDR1 SNHLY, CDR2 FYNNEI. This CDR3 is CASSAAGQTRDYTF. The CDR3 DNA reads as TGTGCCAGCAGTGCAGCAGGACAGACTCGAGACTACACCTTC.

This clone was seen a few times. V usage is TRBV29-1 and J usage is TRBJ1-1; TRBD1 matches 7 bases. This CDR3 region has 13 residues. CDR1 and CDR2 from the germline V gene are SQVTM and ANQGSEA. The V segment lost 6 bases and the J segment 4 bases; nucleotides outside the gene matches: 8. This chain's CDR3 is CSVYTGAITEAFF. The CDR3 DNA follows: TGCAGCGTCTATACAGGGGCTATCACTGAAGCTTTCTTT.

Points on this clone: The same CDR3 is also encoded by other DNA sequences in this sample. The rearrangement uses TRBV28 and TRBJ2-7; 7 bases map to TRBD1. This CDR3 spans 13 amino acids. The V and J ends lost 6 bases and 4 bases, in that order; junction bases with no gene match: 6. CDR1 and CDR2 from the germline V gene are MDHEN and SYDVKM. The CDR3 nucleotides are TGTGCCAGCAGCCCGGGACAGAGTTACGAGCAGTACTTC. Translating gives CASSPGQSYEQYF.

Only a few counts were recorded for this clone. The chain couples TRBV7-9 to TRBJ2-5, with D possibly matching TRBD1 (5 bases). Trimming pared 8 bases from V and 5 bases from J, leaving 9 bases between. The germline V gene encodes CDR1 SEHNR and CDR2 FQNEAQ (reference sequence). The CDR3 runs 11 residues. DNA for the CDR3: TGTGCCAGCCGCGCAGGGGAGACCCAGTACTTC. This gives the protein CASRAGETQYF.

This clone has more than one count but fewer than ten. The V and J genes are TRBV7-8 and TRBJ2-7, with TRBD2 matching 9 bases. Germline-derived CDR1 and CDR2 are SGHVS and FQNEAQ. This CDR3 contains 13 residues. V lost 7 bases and J lost 7; bases outside the gene matches: 8. The CDR3 DNA is TGTGCCAGCAACCATGGTAGCGGGAGAGAGCAGTACTTC. Protein sequence: CASNHGSGREQYF. The complete variable domain, with remaining parts taken from reference TRBV7-8 and TRBJ2-7, reads GAGVSQSPRYKVAKRGQDVALRCDPISGHVSLFWYQQALGQGPEFLTYFQNEAQLDKSGLPSDRFFAERPEGSVSTLKIQRTQQEDSAVYLCASNHGSGREQYFGPGTRLTVT.

This clone has a handful of counts. The chain uses TRBV30 and TRBJ1-3; TRBD1 is a possible D gene (5 bases). This CDR3 has 13 residues. Between the trimmed V and J ends, which lost 0 bases and 12 bases, there was a span of 15 bases. Germline V CDR1 and CDR2: GTSNPN, SVGIG (reference sequence). CDR3 in DNA: TGTGCCTGGAGTGTAAAGGCCGGACAAAACATATATTTT. Its protein product is CAWSVKAGQNIYF.

CDR3 in amino acids: CASSSPSGGSTDTQYF. In DNA form, the CDR3 reads TGTGCCAGCAGCAGCCCTAGCGGGGGTAGCACAGATACGCAGTATTTT. This chain joins TRBV7-8 and TRBJ2-3; 10 nucleotides align to TRBD2. Germline assignment: CDR1 SGHVS and CDR2 FQNEAQ. V was clipped by 5 bases and J by 0 bases; unmatched bases: 5. The length of the CDR3 is 16 residues.

The chain links TRBV2 to TRBJ2-1, with 14 bases identical to TRBD2. This CDR3 has 14 residues. The junction had 9 bases not matched to a gene; V was cut back by 10 bases and J by 10 bases. From germline, CDR1 is SNHLY and CDR2 FYNNEI. CDR3 coding DNA: TGTGCCACCGGGGGACTAGCGGGAGAAAGCGAGCAGTTCTTC. It translates to CATGGLAGESEQFF. The variable domain in full, with the rest retrieved from reference TRBV2 and TRBJ2-1, is EPEVTQTPSHQVTQMGQEVILRCVPISNHLYFYWYRQILGQKVEFLVSFYNNEISEKSEIFDDQFSVERPDGSNFTLKIRSTKLEDSAMYFCATGGLAGESEQFFGPGTRLTVL.

This clone has more than one count but fewer than ten. This sequence joins TRBV18 and TRBJ2-1; D may be TRBD2 (5 bases). CDR1 KGHSH and CDR2 LQKENI come from the germline V gene. The CDR3 covers 15 residues. V dropped 1 base and J dropped 3 bases, with 10 bases sitting between them. The CDR3 protein is CASSPLASYYNEQFF. The CDR3 region has the DNA TGTGCCAGCTCACCACTAGCGAGTTACTACAATGAGCAGTTCTTC.